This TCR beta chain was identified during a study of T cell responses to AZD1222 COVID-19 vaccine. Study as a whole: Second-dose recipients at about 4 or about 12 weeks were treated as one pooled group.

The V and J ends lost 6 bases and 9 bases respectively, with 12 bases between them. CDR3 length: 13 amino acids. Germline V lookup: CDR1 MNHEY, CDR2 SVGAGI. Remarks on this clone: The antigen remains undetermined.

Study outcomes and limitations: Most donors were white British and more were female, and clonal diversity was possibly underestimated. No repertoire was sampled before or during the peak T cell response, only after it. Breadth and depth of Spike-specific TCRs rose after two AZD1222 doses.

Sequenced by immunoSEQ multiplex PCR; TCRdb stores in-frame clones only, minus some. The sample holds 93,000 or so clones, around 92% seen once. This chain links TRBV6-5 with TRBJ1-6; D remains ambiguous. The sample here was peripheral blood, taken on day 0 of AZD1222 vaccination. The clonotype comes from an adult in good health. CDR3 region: CASRAYPGSPLHF. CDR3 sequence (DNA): TGTGCCAGCAGGGCCTATCCAGGTTCACCCCTCCACTTT.